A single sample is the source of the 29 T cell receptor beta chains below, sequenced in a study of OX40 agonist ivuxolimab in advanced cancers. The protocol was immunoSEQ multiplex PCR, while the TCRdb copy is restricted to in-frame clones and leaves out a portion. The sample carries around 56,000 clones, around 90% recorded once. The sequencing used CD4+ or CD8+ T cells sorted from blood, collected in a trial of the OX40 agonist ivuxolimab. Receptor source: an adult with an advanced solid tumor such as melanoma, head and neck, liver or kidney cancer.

CDR3 residues: CASTPFGQPNTEAFF. CDR3 DNA: TGTGCCAGCACCCCGTTTGGGCAGCCGAACACTGAAGCTTTCTTT. The gene calls are TRBV6-5 and TRBJ1-1, with no clear D. CDR1 MNHEY and CDR2 SVGAGI come from the germline V gene. V was pared by 7 bases and J by 1 base, with 16 bases between. CDR3 length equals 15 residues.

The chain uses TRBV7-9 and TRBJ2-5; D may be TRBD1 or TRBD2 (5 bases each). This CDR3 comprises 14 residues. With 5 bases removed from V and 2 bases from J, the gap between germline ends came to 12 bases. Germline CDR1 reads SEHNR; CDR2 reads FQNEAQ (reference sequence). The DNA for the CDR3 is TGTGCCAGCAGCCATCCGTGGGGGCAAGAGACCCAGTACTTC. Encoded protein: CASSHPWGQETQYF.

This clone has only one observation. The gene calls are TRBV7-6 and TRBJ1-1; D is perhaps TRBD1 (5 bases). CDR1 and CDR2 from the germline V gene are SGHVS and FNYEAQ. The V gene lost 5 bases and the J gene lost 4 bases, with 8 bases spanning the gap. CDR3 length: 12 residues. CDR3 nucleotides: TGTGCCAGCAGCAAAGGGGCCACTGAAGCTTTCTTT. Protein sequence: CASSKGATEAFF. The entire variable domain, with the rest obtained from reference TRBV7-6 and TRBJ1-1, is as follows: GAGVSQSPRYKVTKRGQDVALRCDPISGHVSLYWYRQALGQGPEFLTYFNYEAQQDKSGLPNDRFSAERPEGSISTLTIQRTEQRDSAMYRCASSKGATEAFFGQGTRLTVV.

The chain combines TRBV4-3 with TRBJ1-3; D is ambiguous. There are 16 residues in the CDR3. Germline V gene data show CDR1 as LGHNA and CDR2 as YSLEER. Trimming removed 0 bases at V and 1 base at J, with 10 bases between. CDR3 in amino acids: CASSQEVGYSGNTIYF. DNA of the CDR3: TGCGCCAGCAGCCAAGAAGTGGGGTATTCTGGAAACACCATATATTTT.

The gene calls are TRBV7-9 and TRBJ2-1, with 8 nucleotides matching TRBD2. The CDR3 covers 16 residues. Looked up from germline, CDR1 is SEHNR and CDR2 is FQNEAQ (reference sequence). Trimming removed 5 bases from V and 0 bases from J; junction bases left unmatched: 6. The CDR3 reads CASSPVGLDSYNEQFF. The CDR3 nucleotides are TGTGCCAGCAGCCCAGTGGGACTAGACTCCTACAATGAGCAGTTCTTC.

CDR3 nucleotides: TGTGCCAGCAGTCCGCCAGGGAACTCCTACGAGCAGTACTTC. Residues: CASSPPGNSYEQYF. The rearrangement joins TRBV27 to TRBJ2-7; D might be TRBD1 (5 bases). The CDR3 totals 14 residues. Trimming pared 5 bases from V and 0 bases from J, leaving 11 bases between. Germline V gene lookup returns CDR1 MNHEY and CDR2 SMNVEV (reference sequence).

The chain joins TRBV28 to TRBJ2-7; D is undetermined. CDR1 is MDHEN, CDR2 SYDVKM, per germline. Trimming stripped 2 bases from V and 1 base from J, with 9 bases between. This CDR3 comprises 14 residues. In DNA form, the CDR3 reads TGTGCCAGCAGTTTAATGGAAGGATCCTACGAGCAGTACTTC. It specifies CASSLMEGSYEQYF.

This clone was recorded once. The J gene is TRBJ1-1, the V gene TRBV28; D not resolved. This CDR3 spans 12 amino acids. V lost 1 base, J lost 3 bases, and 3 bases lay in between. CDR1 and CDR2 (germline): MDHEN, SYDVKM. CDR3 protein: CASSLSDTEAFF. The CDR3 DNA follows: TGTGCCAGCAGTTTATCCGACACTGAAGCTTTCTTT.

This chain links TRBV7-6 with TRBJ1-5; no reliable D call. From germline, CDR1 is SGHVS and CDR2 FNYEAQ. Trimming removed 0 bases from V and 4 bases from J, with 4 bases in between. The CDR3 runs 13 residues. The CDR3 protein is CASSLAKNQPQHF. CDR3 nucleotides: TGTGCCAGCAGCTTAGCTAAGAATCAGCCCCAGCATTTT.

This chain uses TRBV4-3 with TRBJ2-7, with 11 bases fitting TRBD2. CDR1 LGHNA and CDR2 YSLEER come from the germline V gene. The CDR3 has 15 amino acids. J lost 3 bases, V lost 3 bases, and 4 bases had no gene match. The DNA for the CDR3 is TGCGCCAGCAGCCAGGGGACTAGCGGAATCTACGAGCAGTACTTC. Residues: CASSQGTSGIYEQYF.

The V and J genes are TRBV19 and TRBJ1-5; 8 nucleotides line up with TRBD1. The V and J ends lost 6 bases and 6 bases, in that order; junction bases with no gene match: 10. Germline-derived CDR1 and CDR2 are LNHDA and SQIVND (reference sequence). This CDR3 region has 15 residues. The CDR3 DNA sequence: TGTGCCAGTAGATGGCCAGGGGGCTTCGGTCAGCCCCAGCATTTT. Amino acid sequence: CASRWPGGFGQPQHF.

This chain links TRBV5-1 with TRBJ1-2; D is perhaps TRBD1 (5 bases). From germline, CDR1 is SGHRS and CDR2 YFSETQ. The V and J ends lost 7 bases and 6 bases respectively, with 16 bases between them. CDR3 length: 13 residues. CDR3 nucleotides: TGCGCCAGCGCAATTTTAAGGGGCGATGGCTACACCTTC. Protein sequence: CASAILRGDGYTF.

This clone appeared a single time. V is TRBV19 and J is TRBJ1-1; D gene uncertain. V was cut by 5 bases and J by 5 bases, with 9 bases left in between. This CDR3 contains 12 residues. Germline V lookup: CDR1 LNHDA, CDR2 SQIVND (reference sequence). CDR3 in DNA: TGTGCCAGTAGTCTGACGGGGACTGAAGCTTTCTTT. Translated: CASSLTGTEAFF.

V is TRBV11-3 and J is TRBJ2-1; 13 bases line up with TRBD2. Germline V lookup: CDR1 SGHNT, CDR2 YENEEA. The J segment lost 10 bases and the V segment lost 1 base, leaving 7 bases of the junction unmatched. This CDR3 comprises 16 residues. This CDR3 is CASSLGGLAGVEEQFF. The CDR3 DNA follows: TGTGCCAGCAGCTTAGGCGGACTAGCGGGAGTTGAGGAGCAGTTCTTC. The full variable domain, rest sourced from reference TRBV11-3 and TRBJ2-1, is EAGVVQSPRYKIIEKKQPVAFWCNPISGHNTLYWYLQNLGQGPELLIRYENEEAVDDSQLPKDRFSAERLKGVDSTLKIQPAELGDSAVYLCASSLGGLAGVEEQFFGPGTRLTVL.

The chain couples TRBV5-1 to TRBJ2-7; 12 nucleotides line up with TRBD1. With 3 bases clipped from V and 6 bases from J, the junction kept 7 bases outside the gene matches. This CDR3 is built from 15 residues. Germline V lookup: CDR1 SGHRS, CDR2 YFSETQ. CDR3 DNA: TGCGCCAGCAGCTCGTTGCCGGGACAGGGGGCCGAGCAGTACTTC. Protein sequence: CASSSLPGQGAEQYF.

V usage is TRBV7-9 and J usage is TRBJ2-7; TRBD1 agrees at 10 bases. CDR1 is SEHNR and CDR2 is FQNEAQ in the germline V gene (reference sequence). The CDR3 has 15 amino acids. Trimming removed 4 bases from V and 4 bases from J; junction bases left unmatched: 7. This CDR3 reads CASSSPPGQGYEQYF. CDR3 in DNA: TGTGCCAGCAGCTCACCTCCGGGACAGGGGTACGAGCAGTACTTC.

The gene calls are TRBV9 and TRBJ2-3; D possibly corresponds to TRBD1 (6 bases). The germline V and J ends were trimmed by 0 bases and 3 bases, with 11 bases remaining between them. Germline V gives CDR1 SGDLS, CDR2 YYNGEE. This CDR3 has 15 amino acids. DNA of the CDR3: TGTGCCAGCAGCGTAGGAGGGGGTGGGACAGATACGCAGTATTTT. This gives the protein CASSVGGGGTDTQYF.

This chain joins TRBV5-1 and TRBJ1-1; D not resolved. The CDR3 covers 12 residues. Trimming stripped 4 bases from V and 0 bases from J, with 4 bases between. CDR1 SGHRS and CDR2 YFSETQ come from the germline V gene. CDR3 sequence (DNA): TGCGCCAGCAGCCGTATGAACACTGAAGCTTTCTTT. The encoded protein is CASSRMNTEAFF.

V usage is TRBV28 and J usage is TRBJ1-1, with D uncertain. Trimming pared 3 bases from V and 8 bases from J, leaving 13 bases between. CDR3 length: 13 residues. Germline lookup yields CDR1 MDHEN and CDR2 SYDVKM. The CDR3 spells CASSLVSPGEAFF. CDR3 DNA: TGTGCCAGCAGTTTGGTAAGCCCTGGGGAAGCTTTCTTT.

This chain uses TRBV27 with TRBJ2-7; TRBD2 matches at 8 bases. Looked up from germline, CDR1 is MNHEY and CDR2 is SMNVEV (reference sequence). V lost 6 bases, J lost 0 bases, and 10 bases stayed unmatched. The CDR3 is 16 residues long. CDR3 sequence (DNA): TGTGCCAGCAGCCCCTTCTTAGCGGGACCCTCCTACGAGCAGTACTTC. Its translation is CASSPFLAGPSYEQYF.

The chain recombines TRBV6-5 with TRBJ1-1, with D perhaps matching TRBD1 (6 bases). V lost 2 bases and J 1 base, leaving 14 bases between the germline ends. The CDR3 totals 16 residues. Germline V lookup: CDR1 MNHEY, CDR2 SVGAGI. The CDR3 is CASSYQLRGPNTEAFF. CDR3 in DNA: TGTGCCAGCAGTTACCAACTCAGGGGTCCGAACACTGAAGCTTTCTTT.

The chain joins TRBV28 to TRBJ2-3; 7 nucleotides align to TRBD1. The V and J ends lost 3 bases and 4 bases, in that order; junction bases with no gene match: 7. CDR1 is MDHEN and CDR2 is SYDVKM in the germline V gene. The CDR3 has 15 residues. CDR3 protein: CASSFVRQGADTQYF. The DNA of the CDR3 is TGTGCCAGCAGTTTTGTTAGGCAGGGGGCAGATACGCAGTATTTT.

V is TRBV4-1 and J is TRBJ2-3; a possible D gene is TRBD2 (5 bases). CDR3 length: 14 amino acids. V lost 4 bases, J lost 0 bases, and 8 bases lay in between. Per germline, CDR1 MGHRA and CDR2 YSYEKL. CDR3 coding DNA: TGCGCCAGCAGCCTTGGACTTAGCACAGATACGCAGTATTTT. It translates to CASSLGLSTDTQYF.

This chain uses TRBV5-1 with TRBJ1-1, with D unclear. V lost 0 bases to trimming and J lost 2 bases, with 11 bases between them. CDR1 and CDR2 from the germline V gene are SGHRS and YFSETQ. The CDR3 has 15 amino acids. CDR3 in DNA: TGCGCCAGCAGCTTGGGCCCCGTGGGTAACACTGAAGCTTTCTTT. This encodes CASSLGPVGNTEAFF.

DNA of the CDR3: TGTGCCAGCTCGCTAGCGGGAGAGGCAGATACGCAGTATTTT. Amino acid sequence: CASSLAGEADTQYF. The chain carries TRBV27 and TRBJ2-3; 10 positions agree with TRBD2. This CDR3 spans 14 amino acids. V trimming: 8 bases; J trimming: 4 bases; junction bases outside the gene matches: 6. Germline V gene sequence: CDR1 MNHEY, CDR2 SMNVEV (reference sequence).

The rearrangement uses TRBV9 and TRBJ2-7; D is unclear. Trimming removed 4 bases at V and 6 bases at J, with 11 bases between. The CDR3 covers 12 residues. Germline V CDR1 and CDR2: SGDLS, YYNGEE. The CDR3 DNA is TGTGCCAGCAGCTCCAGTCCGGGCGAGCAGTACTTC. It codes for CASSSSPGEQYF.

The CDR3 DNA sequence: TGTGCCAGCAGCTCCAGGGGGCTCGATGAAGCTTTCTTT. It is translated as CASSSRGLDEAFF. The chain recombines TRBV7-3 with TRBJ1-1, with 8 bases identical to TRBD1. The CDR3 contains 13 residues. J gave up 7 bases and V 4 bases, and 5 bases lay outside the gene matches. The germline V gene encodes CDR1 SGHTA and CDR2 FQGTGA.

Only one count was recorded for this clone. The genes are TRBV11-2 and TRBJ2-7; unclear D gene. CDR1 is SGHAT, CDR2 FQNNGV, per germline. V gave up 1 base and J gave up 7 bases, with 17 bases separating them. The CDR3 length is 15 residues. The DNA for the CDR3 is TGTGCCAGCAGCTTAGGGATCAGGACGCAAGGAGAGCAGTACGTC. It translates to CASSLGIRTQGEQYV.

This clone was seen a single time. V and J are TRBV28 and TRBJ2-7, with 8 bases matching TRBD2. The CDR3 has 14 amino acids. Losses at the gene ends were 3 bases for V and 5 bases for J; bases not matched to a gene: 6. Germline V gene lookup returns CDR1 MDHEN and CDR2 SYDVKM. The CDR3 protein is CASSFWRGADEQYF. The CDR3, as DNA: TGTGCCAGCAGTTTTTGGCGGGGGGCCGACGAGCAGTACTTC.